These 28 T cell receptor beta chains share one sample of origin, sequenced in a study of blood T cell repertoires in COVID-19 (dated by TCRdb to the early 2020s). The library was prepared using the immunoSEQ multiplex PCR assay. Drawn from immuneACCESS, this table holds only the in-frame rearrangements with V and J called that TCRdb kept. Clones are partly lost; checked studies trace under half to an unresolved V gene and leave the rest unexplained. Counted in this sample were over 200,000 clones; around nine tenths of them appeared once. Of the sample, 10% to 14% falls within the top ten clones. Input material: PBMCs or T cells enriched from blood (not recorded which). Receptor source: a man aged 30 to 45 who had recovered from COVID-19.

This rearrangement joins TRBV25-1 to TRBJ2-7; 9 nucleotides match TRBD1. The CDR3 sequence is 15 residues long. With 4 bases clipped from V and 6 bases from J, the junction kept 10 bases outside the gene matches. CDR1 MGHDK and CDR2 SYGVNS come from the germline V gene. The CDR3 DNA is TGTGCCAGCAGTGTCCTACAGGGGGCTCAGGGCGAGCAGTACTTC. Encoded protein: CASSVLQGAQGEQYF.

The rearrangement joins TRBV28 to TRBJ1-1; D is undetermined. Germline V gene sequence: CDR1 MDHEN, CDR2 SYDVKM. V shed 6 bases and J shed 0 bases, with 14 bases lying between them. CDR3 length: 15 amino acids. For the CDR3, the DNA is TGTGCCAGCAGCCTCCCCGCAGGCATGAACACTGAAGCTTTCTTT. Translated: CASSLPAGMNTEAFF.

This clone turned up a few times. The V gene is TRBV6-6, the J gene TRBJ1-5; TRBD1 matches 8 bases. This CDR3 region has 13 residues. V was clipped by 2 bases and J by 11 bases; unmatched bases: 5. Germline-derived CDR1 and CDR2 are MNHNY and SVGAGI (reference sequence). Here the CDR3 reads CASSYIPGQAQHF. Written as DNA, the CDR3 is TGTGCCAGCAGTTACATACCGGGACAGGCCCAGCATTTT.

The chain employs TRBV12-3 or TRBV12-4 and TRBJ2-7; unclear D gene. The CDR3 runs 13 residues. V lost 5 bases and J 2 bases, leaving 10 bases between the germline ends. The DNA of the CDR3 is TGTGCCAGCAGTCCCCGCGCCCCCTACGAGCAGTACTTC. Amino acids: CASSPRAPYEQYF.

The chain carries TRBV9 and TRBJ1-2; unclear D gene. This CDR3 comprises 13 residues. The V end was cut by 1 base, the J end by 8 bases, with 12 bases between. In germline, CDR1 is SGDLS, CDR2 YYNGEE. CDR3 nucleotide sequence: TGTGCCAGCAGCGTATCTACTAATGAGGGCTACACCTTC. This codes for CASSVSTNEGYTF.

This clone was observed once. This chain links TRBV28 with TRBJ1-4; D call uncertain. V was cut by 2 bases and J by 7 bases, with 5 bases left in between. Germline V gene sequence: CDR1 MDHEN, CDR2 SYDVKM. The CDR3 has 12 residues. This chain's CDR3 is CASSLNSEKLFF. The DNA for the CDR3 is TGTGCCAGCAGTTTAAACTCTGAAAAACTGTTTTTT.

The rearrangement links TRBV6-5 to TRBJ2-3, with D tentatively TRBD2 (7 bases). Trimming cost V 6 bases and J 2 bases, with 12 bases left between them. This CDR3 contains 14 residues. Germline V gene data show CDR1 as MNHEY and CDR2 as SVGAGI. In nucleotides, the CDR3 is TGTGCCAGCAGGGGCGGGGGCCACACAGATACGCAGTATTTT. Translation gives CASRGGGHTDTQYF.

The rearrangement joins TRBV4-2 to TRBJ1-1; D possibly corresponds to TRBD1 (6 bases). Deletions cut 0 bases from V and 10 bases from J, with 21 bases between. The germline CDR1 and CDR2 sequences are LGHNA and YNFKEQ. The CDR3 contains 16 residues. The CDR3 nucleotides are TGTGCCAGCAGCCAAGATTGGGATACAGGGTTTATCATAGCTTTCTTT. Translation gives CASSQDWDTGFIIAFF.

The CDR3 DNA is TGTGCCTGGCCAGGGGATGGAAACACCATATATTTT. This codes for CAWPGDGNTIYF. V usage is TRBV30 and J usage is TRBJ1-3; D is perhaps TRBD1 (6 bases). The CDR3 consists of 12 residues. Germline V gene lookup returns CDR1 GTSNPN and CDR2 SVGIG (reference sequence). V was shortened by 5 bases and J by 3 bases, with 8 bases between the two germline ends.

The CDR3 is CASSYHVRQSSSYEQYF. DNA for the CDR3: TGTGCCAGCAGTTACCACGTCCGGCAGTCTAGCTCCTACGAGCAGTACTTC. The chain couples TRBV6-2 or TRBV6-3 to TRBJ2-7; D is unresolved. Deletions cut 2 bases from V and 0 bases from J, with 17 bases between. CDR1 is MNHEY and CDR2 is SVGEGT in the germline V gene. The CDR3 is made up of 17 amino acids.

J is TRBJ2-7 and V is TRBV19; D not resolved. CDR3 size: 15 residues. The V end lost 7 bases, the J end lost 0 bases, and 16 bases lay between the germline ends. The V gene's germline CDR1 is LNHDA and CDR2 SQIVND (reference sequence). The CDR3 DNA is TGTGCCAGTAAGGATCAGGCCCGAAGCTCCTACGAGCAGTACTTC. Translation: CASKDQARSSYEQYF.

The V call is TRBV19, the J call TRBJ2-5, with a tentative D call TRBD2 (5 bases). The ends were cut back, 1 base at V and 5 bases at J, with 11 bases in the middle. The CDR3 has 14 amino acids. CDR1 is LNHDA and CDR2 is SQIVND in the germline V gene (reference sequence). CDR3 region: CASSIVSGGETQYF. For the CDR3, the DNA is TGTGCCAGTAGTATAGTCTCCGGCGGGGAGACCCAGTACTTC.

This clone was found a few times. The V gene is TRBV10-3, the J gene TRBJ1-3, with a possible D match to TRBD1 (5 bases). Trimming left V 7 bases short and J 0 bases short, with 13 bases between. CDR1 and CDR2 from the germline V gene are ENHRY and SYGVKD. The CDR3 consists of 15 residues. CDR3 DNA sequence: TGTGCCATCAAAGACAGTGTGATCTCTGGAAACACCATATATTTT. This translates into CAIKDSVISGNTIYF.

The V call is TRBV3-1 (or the pseudogene TRBV3-2), the J call TRBJ1-1; D is unclear. The V end lost 4 bases, the J end lost 11 bases, and 17 bases lay between the germline ends. In germline, CDR1 is LGHDT, CDR2 YNNKEL (reference sequence). The CDR3 has 13 residues. DNA for the CDR3: TGTGCCAGCAGCCCGTTCTGGGAGGAAGAGGCTTTCTTT. This sequence encodes CASSPFWEEEAFF.

The V and J genes are TRBV15 and TRBJ2-3, with 8 bases identical to TRBD2. Germline assignment: CDR1 LNHNV and CDR2 YYDKDF (reference sequence). The V gene end was trimmed by 8 bases and the J gene end by 5 bases; junction bases not matched to a gene: 15. The CDR3 is 16 residues long. The CDR3 nucleotides are TGTGCCACCGCCGACTCGGCCGGGACTAGGATAGATACGCAGTATTTT. Translated, it gives CATADSAGTRIDTQYF.

This clone was observed a single time. The chain combines TRBV5-8 with TRBJ1-1; TRBD1 might be the D (5 bases). Per germline, CDR1 SGHTS and CDR2 YDEGEE. CDR3 length: 15 residues. V lost 4 bases, J lost 1 base, and 14 bases lay in between. Here the CDR3 reads CASSGGTSWNTEAFF. The CDR3 DNA reads TGTGCCAGCAGCGGGGGGACTTCCTGGAACACTGAAGCTTTCTTT.

This chain connects TRBV11-2 to TRBJ1-1, with 7 bases matching TRBD1. J was trimmed by 9 bases and V by 3 bases; bases with no gene match: 7. The CDR3 runs to 13 residues. In germline, CDR1 is SGHAT, CDR2 FQNNGV. CDR3: CASSFSGQVQAFF. CDR3 sequence (DNA): TGTGCCAGCAGCTTCTCCGGACAGGTCCAAGCTTTCTTT.

CDR3 sequence reads: CASSPTTMSSYEQYF. As DNA, the CDR3 is TGTGCCAGCAGCCCTACCACCATGAGCTCCTACGAGCAGTACTTC. V gene TRBV14 combines with J gene TRBJ2-7; no clear D. Germline V CDR1 and CDR2: SGHDN, FVKESK. V lost 4 bases and J lost 0, with 13 bases in between. This CDR3 has 15 residues.

V usage is TRBV27 and J usage is TRBJ2-7; 7 positions agree with TRBD2. This CDR3 spans 14 amino acids. J gave up 3 bases and V 4 bases, and 6 bases lay outside the gene matches. Germline CDR1 is MNHEY and CDR2 is SMNVEV (reference sequence). CDR3 coding DNA: TGTGCCAGCAGTTCGTGGGAGGGAAGCTACGAGCAGTACTTC. Amino acid sequence: CASSSWEGSYEQYF.

V is TRBV7-2 and J is TRBJ1-6; the match to TRBD1 covers 8 bases. The germline CDR1 and CDR2 sequences are SGHTA and FQGNSA. CDR3 length: 15 amino acids. V was pared by 10 bases and J by 3 bases, with 8 bases of the junction left unmatched. This CDR3 is CATKQGALYNSPLHF. For the CDR3, the DNA is TGTGCCACCAAGCAGGGGGCTCTCTATAATTCACCCCTCCACTTT.

This chain connects TRBV5-1 to TRBJ1-3, with D hard to call. This CDR3 is 17 amino acids long. V lost 0 bases to trimming and J lost 5 bases, with 18 bases between them. From germline, CDR1 is SGHRS and CDR2 YFSETQ. CDR3 amino acids: CASSLGGEGEKRNTIYF. CDR3 nucleotides: TGCGCCAGCAGCTTGGGAGGAGAAGGAGAGAAGAGAAACACCATATATTTT. The complete variable domain, with remaining parts taken from reference TRBV5-1 and TRBJ1-3, reads KAGVTQTPRYLIKTRGQQVTLSCSPISGHRSVSWYQQTPGQGLQFLFEYFSETQRNKGNFPGRFSGRQFSNSRSEMNVSTLELGDSALYLCASSLGGEGEKRNTIYFGEGSWLTVV.

The chain links TRBV27 to TRBJ1-3; D may be TRBD1 (5 bases). The ends were cut back, 5 bases at V and 2 bases at J, with 10 bases in the middle. In germline, CDR1 is MNHEY, CDR2 SMNVEV (reference sequence). This CDR3 has 14 amino acids. The CDR3 nucleotides are TGTGCCAGCAGTACTACAGGAACTGGAAACACCATATATTTT. Residues: CASSTTGTGNTIYF.

The chain links TRBV3-1 (or the pseudogene TRBV3-2) to TRBJ2-2, with D possibly TRBD1 on 6 matching bases. V lost 0 bases to trimming and J lost 4 bases, with 6 bases between them. Germline CDR1 LGHDT, CDR2 YNNKEL (reference sequence). The CDR3 loop spans 14 amino acids. The CDR3: CASSQEGATGELFF. The CDR3 DNA is TGTGCCAGCAGCCAAGAGGGGGCCACCGGGGAGCTGTTTTTT.

This chain connects TRBV9 to TRBJ1-4, with no clear D. The CDR3 runs to 14 residues. CDR1 SGDLS and CDR2 YYNGEE come from the germline V gene. V was trimmed by 4 bases and J by 4 bases, leaving 11 bases between them. This CDR3 is CASSFSNGNEKLFF. CDR3 bases: TGTGCCAGCAGCTTTAGTAACGGTAATGAAAAACTGTTTTTT. Full variable domain (remainder filled in from reference TRBV9 and TRBJ1-4): DSGVTQTPKHLITATGQRVTLRCSPRSGDLSVYWYQQSLDQGLQFLIQYYNGEERAKGNILERFSAQQFPDLHSELNLSSLELGDSALYFCASSFSNGNEKLFFGSGTQLSVL.

The V gene is TRBV7-9, the J gene TRBJ2-2, with 8 bases matching TRBD1. Trimming at V came to 11 bases and at J to 1 base, leaving 12 bases not matched to a gene. This CDR3 has 16 residues. CDR1 is SEHNR, CDR2 FQNEAQ, per germline (reference sequence). The DNA of the CDR3 is TGTGCCGGCTCTGGGTCCGGGACAGGGAACACCGGGGAGCTGTTTTTT. As protein: CAGSGSGTGNTGELFF.

The genes are TRBV7-9 and TRBJ2-6; 7 bases agree with TRBD1. The CDR3 is 16 residues long. Germline V gene data show CDR1 as SEHNR and CDR2 as FQNEAQ (reference sequence). The V gene end was trimmed by 5 bases and the J gene end by 4 bases; junction bases not matched to a gene: 8. The chain's CDR3 is CASSDRVPSGANVLTF. CDR3 nucleotide sequence: TGTGCCAGCAGCGACAGGGTTCCGAGCGGGGCCAACGTCCTGACTTTC.

The chain employs TRBV3-1 (or the pseudogene TRBV3-2) and TRBJ1-6; TRBD1 might be the D (5 bases). The CDR3 is 18 residues long. Trimming shortened V by 4 bases and J by 3 bases, and 19 bases separated the two germline ends. The V gene's germline CDR1 is LGHDT and CDR2 YNNKEL (reference sequence). The CDR3 region is CASSLRRTYAHYNSPLHF. In DNA, the CDR3 is TGTGCCAGCAGCCTCCGACGGACATACGCTCACTATAATTCACCCCTCCACTTT.

The V and J genes are TRBV19 and TRBJ1-1; D unclear. V was cut by 6 bases and J by 4 bases, with 18 bases left in between. The CDR3 contains 15 residues. Germline V gives CDR1 LNHDA, CDR2 SQIVND (reference sequence). CDR3 DNA: TGTGCCAGTAGAGCCGTGACTCGCGGCGGCACTGAAGCTTTCTTT. Residues: CASRAVTRGGTEAFF.